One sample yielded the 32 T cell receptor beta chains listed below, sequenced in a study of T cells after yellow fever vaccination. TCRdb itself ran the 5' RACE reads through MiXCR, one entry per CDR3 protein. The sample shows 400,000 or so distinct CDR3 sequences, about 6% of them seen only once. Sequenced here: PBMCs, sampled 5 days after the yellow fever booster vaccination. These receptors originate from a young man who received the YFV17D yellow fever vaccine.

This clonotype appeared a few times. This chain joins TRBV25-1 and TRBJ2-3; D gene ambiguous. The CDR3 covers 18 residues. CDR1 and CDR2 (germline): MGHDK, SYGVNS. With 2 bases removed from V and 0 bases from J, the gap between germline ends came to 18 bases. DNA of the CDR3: TGTGCCAGCAGTGAACTGCCGATCCCCGCACCTAGCACAGATACGCAGTATTTT. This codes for CASSELPIPAPSTDTQYF.

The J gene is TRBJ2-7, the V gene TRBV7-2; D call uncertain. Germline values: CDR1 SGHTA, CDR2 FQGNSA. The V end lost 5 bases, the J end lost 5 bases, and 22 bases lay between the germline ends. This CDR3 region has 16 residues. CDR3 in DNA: TGTGCCAGCAGCCTACCTTACTCCCCGCGCGCCGACGAGCAGTACTTC. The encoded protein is CASSLPYSPRADEQYF.

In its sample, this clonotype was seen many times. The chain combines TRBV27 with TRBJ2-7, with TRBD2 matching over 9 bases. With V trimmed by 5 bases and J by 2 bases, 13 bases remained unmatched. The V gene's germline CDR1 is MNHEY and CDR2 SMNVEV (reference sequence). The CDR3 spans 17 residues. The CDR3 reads CASSALAGKRGAYEQYF. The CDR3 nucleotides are TGTGCCAGCAGTGCCCTAGCGGGGAAGAGAGGGGCCTACGAGCAGTACTTC.

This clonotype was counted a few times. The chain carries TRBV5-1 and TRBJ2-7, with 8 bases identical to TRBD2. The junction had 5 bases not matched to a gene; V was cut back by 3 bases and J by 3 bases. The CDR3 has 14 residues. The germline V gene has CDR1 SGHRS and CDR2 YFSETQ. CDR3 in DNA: TGCGCCAGCAGCTGGAGCGGGAGTGGCTACGAGCAGTACTTC. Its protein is CASSWSGSGYEQYF.

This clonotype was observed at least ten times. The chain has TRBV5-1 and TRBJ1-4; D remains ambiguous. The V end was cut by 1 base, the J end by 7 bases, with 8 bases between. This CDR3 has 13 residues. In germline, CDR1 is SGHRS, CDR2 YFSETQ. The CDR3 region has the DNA TGCGCCAGCAGCTTGATGGGAGGTGAAAAACTGTTTTTT. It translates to CASSLMGGEKLFF.

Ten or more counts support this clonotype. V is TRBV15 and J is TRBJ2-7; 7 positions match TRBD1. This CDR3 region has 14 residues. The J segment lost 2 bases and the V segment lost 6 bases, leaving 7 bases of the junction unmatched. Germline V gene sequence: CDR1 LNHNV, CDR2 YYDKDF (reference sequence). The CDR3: CATSSTGYAYEQYF. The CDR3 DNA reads TGTGCCACCAGTTCGACAGGGTATGCCTACGAGCAGTACTTC.

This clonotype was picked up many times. The CDR3 region has the DNA TGTGCCACCAGCGACCGGAGGGGGACTAGCACAGATACGCAGTATTTT. This sequence encodes CATSDRRGTSTDTQYF. This chain links TRBV15 with TRBJ2-3; D is tentatively TRBD1 or TRBD2 (6 bases each). Germline assignment: CDR1 LNHNV and CDR2 YYDKDF (reference sequence). Between the trimmed V and J ends, which lost 5 bases and 0 bases, there was a span of 15 bases. This CDR3 has 16 amino acids.

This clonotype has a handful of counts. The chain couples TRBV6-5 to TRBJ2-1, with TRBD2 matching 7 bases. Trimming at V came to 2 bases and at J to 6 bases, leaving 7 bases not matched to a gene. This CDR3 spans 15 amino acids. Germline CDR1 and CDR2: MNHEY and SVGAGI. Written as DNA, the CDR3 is TGTGCCAGCAGTTACGGCGGGAGAGGGCGCAATGAGCAGTTCTTC. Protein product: CASSYGGRGRNEQFF.

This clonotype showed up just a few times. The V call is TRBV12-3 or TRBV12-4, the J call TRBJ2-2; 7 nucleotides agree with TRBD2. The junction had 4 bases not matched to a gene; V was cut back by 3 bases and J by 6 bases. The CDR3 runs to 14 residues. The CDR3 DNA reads TGTGCCAGCAGTTTCGGGGGAGGGGCCGGGGAGCTGTTTTTT. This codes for CASSFGGGAGELFF.

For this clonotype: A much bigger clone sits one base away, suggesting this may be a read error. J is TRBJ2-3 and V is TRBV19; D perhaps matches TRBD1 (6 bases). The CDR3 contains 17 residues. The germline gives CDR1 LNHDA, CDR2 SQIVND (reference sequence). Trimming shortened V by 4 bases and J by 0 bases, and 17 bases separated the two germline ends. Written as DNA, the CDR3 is TGTGCCAGTAGTACACTTCGGACAGCGATTAGCACAGATACGCAGTATTTT. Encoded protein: CASSTLRTAISTDTQYF.

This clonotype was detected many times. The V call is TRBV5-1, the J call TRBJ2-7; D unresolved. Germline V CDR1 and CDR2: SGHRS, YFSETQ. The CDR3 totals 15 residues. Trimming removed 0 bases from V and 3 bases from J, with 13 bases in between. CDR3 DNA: TGCGCCAGCAGCTTGGACCCCAGGACGAGCTACGAGCAGTACTTC. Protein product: CASSLDPRTSYEQYF.

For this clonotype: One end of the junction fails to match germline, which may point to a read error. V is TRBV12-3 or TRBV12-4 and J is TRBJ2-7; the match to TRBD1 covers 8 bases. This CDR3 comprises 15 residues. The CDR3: CAISLARTGRNEQYF. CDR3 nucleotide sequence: TGTGCCATCAGTTTAGCACGGACAGGGAGAAACGAGCAGTACTTC.

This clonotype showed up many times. CDR3 region: CASSTQGPGELFF. For the CDR3, the DNA is TGTGCCAGCAGCACACAGGGGCCCGGGGAGCTGTTTTTT. The rearrangement links TRBV7-9 to TRBJ2-2; 7 bases line up with TRBD1. From germline, CDR1 is SEHNR and CDR2 FQNEAQ (reference sequence). This CDR3 is 13 amino acids long. J gave up 6 bases and V 5 bases, and 3 bases lay outside the gene matches.

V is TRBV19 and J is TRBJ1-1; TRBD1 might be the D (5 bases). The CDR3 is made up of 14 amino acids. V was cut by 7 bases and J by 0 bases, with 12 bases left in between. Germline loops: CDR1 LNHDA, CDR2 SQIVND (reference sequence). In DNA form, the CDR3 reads TGTGCCAGTAAGTTTGGGACGGTGAACACTGAAGCTTTCTTT. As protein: CASKFGTVNTEAFF.

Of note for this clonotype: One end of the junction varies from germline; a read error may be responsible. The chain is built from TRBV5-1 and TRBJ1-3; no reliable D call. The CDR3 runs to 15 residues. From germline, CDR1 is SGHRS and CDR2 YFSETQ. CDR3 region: CASSFGSGGGNTVYF. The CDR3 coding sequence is TGCGCCAGCAGCTTTGGTTCAGGAGGTGGAAACACCGTATATTTT.

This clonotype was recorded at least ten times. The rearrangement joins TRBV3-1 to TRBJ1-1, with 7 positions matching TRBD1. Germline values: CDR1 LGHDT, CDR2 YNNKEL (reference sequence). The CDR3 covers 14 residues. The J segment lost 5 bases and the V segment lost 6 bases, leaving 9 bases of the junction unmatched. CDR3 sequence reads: CASRISGGWTEAFF. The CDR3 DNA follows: TGTGCCAGCAGGATCTCAGGGGGATGGACTGAAGCTTTCTTT.

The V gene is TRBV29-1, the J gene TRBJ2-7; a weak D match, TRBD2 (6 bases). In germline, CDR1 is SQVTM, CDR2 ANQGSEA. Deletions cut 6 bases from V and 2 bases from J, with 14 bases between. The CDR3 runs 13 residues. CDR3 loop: CSVSGLAPYEQYF. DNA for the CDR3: TGCAGCGTGTCGGGGCTAGCGCCCTACGAGCAGTACTTC.

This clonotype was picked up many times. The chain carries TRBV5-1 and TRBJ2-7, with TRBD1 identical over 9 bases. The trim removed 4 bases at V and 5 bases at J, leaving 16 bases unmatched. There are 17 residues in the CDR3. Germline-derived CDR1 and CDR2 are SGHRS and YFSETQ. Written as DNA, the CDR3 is TGCGCCAGCAGCCCAACCGCAACCGGGACAGGGTCCCACGAGCAGTACTTC. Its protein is CASSPTATGTGSHEQYF.

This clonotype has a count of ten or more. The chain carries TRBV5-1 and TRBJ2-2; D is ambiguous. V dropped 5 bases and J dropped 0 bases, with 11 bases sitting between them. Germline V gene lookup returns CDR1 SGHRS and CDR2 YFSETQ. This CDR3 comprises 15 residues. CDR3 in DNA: TGCGCCAGCAGGGGTGGCGGAGCGAACACCGGGGAGCTGTTTTTT. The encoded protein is CASRGGGANTGELFF.

The CDR3 DNA is TGTGCCAGCCATCACTGGGCGGGAACCTACGAGCAGTACTTC. It encodes CASHHWAGTYEQYF. The rearrangement joins TRBV6-2 or TRBV6-3 to TRBJ2-7; D may be TRBD2 (6 bases). The CDR3 length is 14 residues. V shed 8 bases and J shed 2 bases, with 16 bases lying between them. Germline CDR1 reads MNHEY; CDR2 reads SVGEGT.

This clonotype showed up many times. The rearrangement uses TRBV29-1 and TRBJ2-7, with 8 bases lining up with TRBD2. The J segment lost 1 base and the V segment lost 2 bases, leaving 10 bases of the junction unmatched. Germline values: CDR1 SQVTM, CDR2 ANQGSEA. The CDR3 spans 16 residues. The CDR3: CSVETASGSESYEQYF. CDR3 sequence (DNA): TGCAGCGTTGAAACAGCCAGCGGGAGTGAGTCCTACGAGCAGTACTTC.

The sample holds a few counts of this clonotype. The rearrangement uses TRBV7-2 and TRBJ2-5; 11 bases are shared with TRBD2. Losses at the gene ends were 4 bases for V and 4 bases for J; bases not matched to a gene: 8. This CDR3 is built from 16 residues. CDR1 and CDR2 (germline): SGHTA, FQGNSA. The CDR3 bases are TGTGCCAGCAGCTCCCAACTAGCGGGAGTAGGAGAGACCCAGTACTTC. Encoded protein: CASSSQLAGVGETQYF.

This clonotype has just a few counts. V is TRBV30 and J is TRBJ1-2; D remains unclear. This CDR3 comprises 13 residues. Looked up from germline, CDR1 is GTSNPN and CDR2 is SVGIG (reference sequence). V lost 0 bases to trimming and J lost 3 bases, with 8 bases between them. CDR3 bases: TGTGCCTGGAGTGTGGAGGCCCACTATGGCTACACCTTC. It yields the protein CAWSVEAHYGYTF.

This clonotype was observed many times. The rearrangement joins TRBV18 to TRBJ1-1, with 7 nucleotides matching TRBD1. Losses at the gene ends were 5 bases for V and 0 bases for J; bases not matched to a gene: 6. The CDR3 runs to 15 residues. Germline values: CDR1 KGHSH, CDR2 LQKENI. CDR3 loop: CASSSRQGLNTEAFF. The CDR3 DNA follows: TGTGCCAGCTCATCCCGACAGGGCCTGAACACTGAAGCTTTCTTT.

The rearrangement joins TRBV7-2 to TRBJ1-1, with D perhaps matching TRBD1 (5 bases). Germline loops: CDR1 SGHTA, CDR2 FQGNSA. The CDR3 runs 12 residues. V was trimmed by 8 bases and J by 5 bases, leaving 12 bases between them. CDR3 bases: TGTGCCAGCGGCCGGGGGTGGACTGAAGCTTTCTTT. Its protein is CASGRGWTEAFF.

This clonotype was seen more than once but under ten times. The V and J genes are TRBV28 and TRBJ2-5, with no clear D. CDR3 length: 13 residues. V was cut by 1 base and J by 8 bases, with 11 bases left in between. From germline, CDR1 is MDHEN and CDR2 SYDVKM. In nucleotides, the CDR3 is TGTGCCAGCAGTTTATCCTTAAGGAAAACCCAGTACTTC. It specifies CASSLSLRKTQYF.

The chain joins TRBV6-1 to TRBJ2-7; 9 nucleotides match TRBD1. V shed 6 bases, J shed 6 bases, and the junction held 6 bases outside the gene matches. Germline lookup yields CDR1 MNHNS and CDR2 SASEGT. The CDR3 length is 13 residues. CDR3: CASRDRGFTEQYF. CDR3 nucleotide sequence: TGTGCCAGCAGAGACAGGGGGTTCACCGAGCAGTACTTC.

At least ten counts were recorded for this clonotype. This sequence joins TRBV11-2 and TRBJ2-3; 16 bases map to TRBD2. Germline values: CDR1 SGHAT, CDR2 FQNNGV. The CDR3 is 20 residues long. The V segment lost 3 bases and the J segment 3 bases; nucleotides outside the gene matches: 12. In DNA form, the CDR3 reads TGTGCCAGCAGCTTCAGGGGACTAGCGGGAGGGAGCATTAGTACAGATACGCAGTATTTT. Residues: CASSFRGLAGGSISTDTQYF.

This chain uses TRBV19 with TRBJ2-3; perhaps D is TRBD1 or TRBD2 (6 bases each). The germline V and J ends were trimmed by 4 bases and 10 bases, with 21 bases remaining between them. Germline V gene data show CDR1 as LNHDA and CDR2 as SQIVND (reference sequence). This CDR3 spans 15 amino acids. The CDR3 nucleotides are TGTGCCAGTAGTAAACAGGGAGGAGTCTGGTGGGCGCAGTATTTT. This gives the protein CASSKQGGVWWAQYF.

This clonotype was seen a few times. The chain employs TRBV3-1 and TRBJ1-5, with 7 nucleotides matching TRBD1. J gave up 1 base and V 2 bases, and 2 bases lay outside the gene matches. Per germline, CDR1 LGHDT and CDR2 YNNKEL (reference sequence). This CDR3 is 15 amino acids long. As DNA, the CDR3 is TGTGCCAGCAGCCAAATGACAGGGAGCAATCAGCCCCAGCATTTT. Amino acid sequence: CASSQMTGSNQPQHF.

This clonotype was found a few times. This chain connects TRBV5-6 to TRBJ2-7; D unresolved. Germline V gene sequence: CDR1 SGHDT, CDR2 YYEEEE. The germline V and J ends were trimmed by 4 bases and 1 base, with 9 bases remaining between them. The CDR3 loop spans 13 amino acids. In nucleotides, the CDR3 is TGTGCCAGCAGCATCACACATTCCTACGAGCAGTACTTC. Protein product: CASSITHSYEQYF.

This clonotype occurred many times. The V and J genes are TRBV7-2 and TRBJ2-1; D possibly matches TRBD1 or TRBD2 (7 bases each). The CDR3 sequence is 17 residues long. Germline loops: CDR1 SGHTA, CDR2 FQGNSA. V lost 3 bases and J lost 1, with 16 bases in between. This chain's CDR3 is CASSLGAGGGSYNEQFF. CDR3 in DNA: TGTGCCAGCAGCTTGGGGGCAGGGGGAGGGTCCTACAATGAGCAGTTCTTC.